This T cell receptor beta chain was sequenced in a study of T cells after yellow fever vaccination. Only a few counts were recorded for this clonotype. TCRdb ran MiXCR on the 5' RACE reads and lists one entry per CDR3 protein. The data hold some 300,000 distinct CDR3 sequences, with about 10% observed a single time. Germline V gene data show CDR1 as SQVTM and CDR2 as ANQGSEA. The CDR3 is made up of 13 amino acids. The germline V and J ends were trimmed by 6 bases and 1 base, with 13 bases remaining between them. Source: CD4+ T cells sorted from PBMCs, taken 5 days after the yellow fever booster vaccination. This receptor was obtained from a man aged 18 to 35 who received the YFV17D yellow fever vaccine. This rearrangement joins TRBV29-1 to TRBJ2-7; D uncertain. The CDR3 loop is CSVVSDGSYEQYF. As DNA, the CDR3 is TGCAGCGTCGTATCGGACGGGTCCTACGAGCAGTACTTC.